This T cell receptor beta chain is drawn from a study of T cell responses to AZD1222 COVID-19 vaccine. V dropped 5 bases and J dropped 4 bases, with 8 bases sitting between them. The CDR3 spans 13 residues. Germline V lookup: CDR1 KGHDR, CDR2 SFDVKD. The assay was immunoSEQ multiplex PCR, and TCRdb's table has in-frame clones only and misses some. The top ten hold 5.1% of the sample, which has over 130,000 clones, 93% seen once. This receptor was taken from an adult in good health. The gene calls are TRBV24-1 and TRBJ1-5, with D hard to call. The source was peripheral blood, collected on day 0 of AZD1222 vaccination. CDR3 nucleotides: TGTGCCACCAGTGCCGACGGTAATCAGCCCCAGCATTTT. Its translation: CATSADGNQPQHF.